This T cell receptor beta chain was sequenced in a study of blood T cell repertoires in COVID-19. Overall study context: T cells, B-cell-depleted T cells, or PBMCs provided the cDNA or gDNA that served as material.

This clone was detected only a few times. Study processing details: Amplification from reference gene primers served as the basis for estimated nucleated cell counts. Repertoires were generated with immunoSEQ multiplex PCR, while TCRdb's copy carries only in-frame clones and drops some. The V and J calls and clone size are taken from that table; D and trimming were inferred from the DNA. The sample has more than 200,000 clones, more than 70% seen once. Participants spanned ages roughly 18 to 95 years and resided in some 22 US areas. Losses at the gene ends were 0 bases for V and 6 bases for J; bases not matched to a gene: 5. The CDR3 covers 16 residues. Germline loops: CDR1 MNHEY, CDR2 SMNVEV (reference sequence).

This clonotype originated in a woman in her 40s with acute COVID-19. This rearrangement joins TRBV27 to TRBJ1-6, with 7 positions matching TRBD1. Sample: PBMCs or T cells enriched from blood (not recorded which). The CDR3 sequence: CASSLSPTGINSPLHF. DNA for the CDR3: TGTGCCAGCAGTTTATCACCGACAGGGATTAATTCACCCCTCCACTTT.